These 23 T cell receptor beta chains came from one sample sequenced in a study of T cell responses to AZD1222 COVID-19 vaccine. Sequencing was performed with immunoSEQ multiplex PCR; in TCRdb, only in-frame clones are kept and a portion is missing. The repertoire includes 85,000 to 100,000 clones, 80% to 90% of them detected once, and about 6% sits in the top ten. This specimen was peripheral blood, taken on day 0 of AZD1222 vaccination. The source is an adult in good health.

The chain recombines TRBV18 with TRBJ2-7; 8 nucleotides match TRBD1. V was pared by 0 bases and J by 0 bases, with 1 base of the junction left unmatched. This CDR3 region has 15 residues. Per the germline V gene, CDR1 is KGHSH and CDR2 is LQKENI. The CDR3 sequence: CASSPPDRASYEQYF. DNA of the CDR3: TGTGCCAGCTCACCACCGGACAGGGCCTCCTACGAGCAGTACTTC.

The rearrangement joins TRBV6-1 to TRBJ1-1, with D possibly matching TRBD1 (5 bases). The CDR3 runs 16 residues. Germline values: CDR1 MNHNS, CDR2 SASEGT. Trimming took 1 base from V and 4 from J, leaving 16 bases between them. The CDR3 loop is CASSEGVRGSFTEAFF. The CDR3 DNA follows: TGTGCCAGCAGTGAAGGGGTGCGGGGGTCGTTCACTGAAGCTTTCTTT.

The CDR3 reads CASSLTGLSNQPQHF. As DNA, the CDR3 is TGTGCCAGCAGTTTGACGGGACTGAGCAATCAGCCCCAGCATTTT. The chain uses TRBV7-9 and TRBJ1-5; tentatively, D is TRBD1 (5 bases). The CDR3 is 15 residues long. Germline CDR1 reads SEHNR; CDR2 reads FQNEAQ (reference sequence). The ends were cut back, 6 bases at V and 1 base at J, with 13 bases in the middle.

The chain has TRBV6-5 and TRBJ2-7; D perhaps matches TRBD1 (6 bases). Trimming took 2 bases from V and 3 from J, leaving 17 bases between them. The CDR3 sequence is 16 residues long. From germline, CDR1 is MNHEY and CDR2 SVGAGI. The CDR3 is CASSYGGGQILYEQYF. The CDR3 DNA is TGTGCCAGCAGTTACGGTGGTGGACAGATCCTCTACGAGCAGTACTTC.

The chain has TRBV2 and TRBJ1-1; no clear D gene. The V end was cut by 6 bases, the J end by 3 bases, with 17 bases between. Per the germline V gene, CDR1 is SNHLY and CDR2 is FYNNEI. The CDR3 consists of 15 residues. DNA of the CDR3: TGTGCCAGCAGCGCGACCCAGCCCGGGGACACTGAAGCTTTCTTT. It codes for CASSATQPGDTEAFF.

In nucleotides, the CDR3 is TGTGCCAGCAGCTTGTGGGGACAGGGAGCGGGAGATACGCAGTATTTT. As protein: CASSLWGQGAGDTQYF. The chain has TRBV7-9 and TRBJ2-3; 9 bases fit TRBD1. The germline CDR1 and CDR2 sequences are SEHNR and FQNEAQ (reference sequence). The CDR3 runs 16 residues. With V trimmed by 3 bases and J by 5 bases, 9 bases remained unmatched. Filled out from reference TRBV7-9 and TRBJ2-3, the complete variable domain reads DTGVSQNPRHKITKRGQNVTFRCDPISEHNRLYWYRQTLGQGPEFLTYFQNEAQLEKSRLLSDRFSAERPKGSFSTLEIQRTEQGDSAMYLCASSLWGQGAGDTQYFGPGTRLTVL.

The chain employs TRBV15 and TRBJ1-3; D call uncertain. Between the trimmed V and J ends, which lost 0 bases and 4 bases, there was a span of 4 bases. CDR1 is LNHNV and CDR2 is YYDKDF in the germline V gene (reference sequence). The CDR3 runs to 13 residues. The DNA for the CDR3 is TGTGCCACCAGCAGAGATTTCGGAAACACCATATATTTT. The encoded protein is CATSRDFGNTIYF.

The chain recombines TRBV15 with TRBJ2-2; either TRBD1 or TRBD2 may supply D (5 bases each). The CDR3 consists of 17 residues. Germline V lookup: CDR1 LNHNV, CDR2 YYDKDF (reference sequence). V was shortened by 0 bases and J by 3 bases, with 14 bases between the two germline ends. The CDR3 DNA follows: TGTGCCACCAGCAGAGATAAGGGGAGATCGGACACCGGGGAGCTGTTTTTT. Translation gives CATSRDKGRSDTGELFF.

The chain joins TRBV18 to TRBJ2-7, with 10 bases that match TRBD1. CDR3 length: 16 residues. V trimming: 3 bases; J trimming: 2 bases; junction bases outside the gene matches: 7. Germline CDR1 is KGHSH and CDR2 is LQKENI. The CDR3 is CASSPVVGQGTYEQYF. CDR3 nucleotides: TGTGCCAGCTCACCCGTAGTGGGACAGGGGACCTACGAGCAGTACTTC.

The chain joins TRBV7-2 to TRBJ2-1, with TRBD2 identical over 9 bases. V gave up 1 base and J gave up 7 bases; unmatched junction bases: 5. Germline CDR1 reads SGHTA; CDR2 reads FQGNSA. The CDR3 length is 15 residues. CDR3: CASSLEAGGRNEQFF. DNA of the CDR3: TGTGCCAGCAGCTTAGAGGCGGGGGGGAGGAATGAGCAGTTCTTC.

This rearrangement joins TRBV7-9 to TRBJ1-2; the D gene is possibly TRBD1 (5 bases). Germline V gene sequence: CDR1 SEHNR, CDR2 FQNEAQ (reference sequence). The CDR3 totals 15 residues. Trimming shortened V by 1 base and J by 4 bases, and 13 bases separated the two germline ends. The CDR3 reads CASSLEPRGPYGYTF. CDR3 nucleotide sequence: TGTGCCAGCAGCTTAGAACCCCGGGGACCCTATGGCTACACCTTC. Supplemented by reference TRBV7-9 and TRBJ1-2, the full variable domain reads DTGVSQNPRHKITKRGQNVTFRCDPISEHNRLYWYRQTLGQGPEFLTYFQNEAQLEKSRLLSDRFSAERPKGSFSTLEIQRTEQGDSAMYLCASSLEPRGPYGYTFGSGTRLTVV.

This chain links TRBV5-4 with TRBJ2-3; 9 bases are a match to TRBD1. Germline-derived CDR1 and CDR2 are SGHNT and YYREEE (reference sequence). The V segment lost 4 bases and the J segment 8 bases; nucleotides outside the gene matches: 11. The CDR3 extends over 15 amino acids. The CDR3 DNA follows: TGTGCCAGCAGCGTGCCGGGACAGGGTATCGGTACGCAGTATTTT. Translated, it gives CASSVPGQGIGTQYF. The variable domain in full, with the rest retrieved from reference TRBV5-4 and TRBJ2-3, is ETGVTQSPTHLIKTRGQQVTLRCSSQSGHNTVSWYQQALGQGPQFIFQYYREEENGRGNFPPRFSGLQFPNYSSELNVNALELDDSALYLCASSVPGQGIGTQYFGPGTRLTVL.

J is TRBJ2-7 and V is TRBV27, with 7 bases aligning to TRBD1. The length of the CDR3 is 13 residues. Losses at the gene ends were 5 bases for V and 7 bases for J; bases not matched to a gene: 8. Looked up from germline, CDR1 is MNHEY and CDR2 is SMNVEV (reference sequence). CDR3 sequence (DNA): TGTGCCAGCAGTGAAGTTAACAGGGGAGAGCAGTACTTC. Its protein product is CASSEVNRGEQYF.

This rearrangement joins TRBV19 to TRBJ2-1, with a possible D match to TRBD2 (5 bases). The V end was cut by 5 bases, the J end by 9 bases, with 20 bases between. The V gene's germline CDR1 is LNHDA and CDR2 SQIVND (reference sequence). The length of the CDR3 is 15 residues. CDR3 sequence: CASSSQAARGSEQFF. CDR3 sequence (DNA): TGTGCCAGTAGTTCACAAGCGGCCCGAGGAAGTGAGCAGTTCTTC.

Written as DNA, the CDR3 is TGTGCCAGCAGCCCCTCGAGGGGGGCAGATACGCAGTATTTT. Residues: CASSPSRGADTQYF. The V call is TRBV7-2, the J call TRBJ2-3, with D perhaps TRBD1 or TRBD2 (6 bases each). Per the germline V gene, CDR1 is SGHTA and CDR2 is FQGNSA. CDR3 length equals 14 residues. Between the trimmed V and J ends, which lost 5 bases and 4 bases, there was a span of 13 bases. Looking up the rest from reference TRBV7-2 and TRBJ2-3 gives the full variable domain: GAGVSQSPSNKVTEKGKDVELRCDPISGHTALYWYRQSLGQGLEFLIYFQGNSAPDKSGLPSDRFSAERTGGSVSTLTIQRTQQEDSAVYLCASSPSRGADTQYFGPGTRLTVL.

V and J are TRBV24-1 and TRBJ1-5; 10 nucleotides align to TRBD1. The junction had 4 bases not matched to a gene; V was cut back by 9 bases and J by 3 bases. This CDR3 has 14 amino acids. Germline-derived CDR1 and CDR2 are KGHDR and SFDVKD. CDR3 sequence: CATGGTGANQPQHF. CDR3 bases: TGTGCCACCGGGGGGACAGGGGCCAATCAGCCCCAGCATTTT.

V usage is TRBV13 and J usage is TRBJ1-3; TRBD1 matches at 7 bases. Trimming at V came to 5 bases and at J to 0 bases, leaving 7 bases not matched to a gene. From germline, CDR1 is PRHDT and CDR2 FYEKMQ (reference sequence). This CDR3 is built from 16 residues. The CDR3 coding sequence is TGTGCCAGCAGCGCCTACAGGGGAAGCTCTGGAAACACCATATATTTT. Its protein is CASSAYRGSSGNTIYF.

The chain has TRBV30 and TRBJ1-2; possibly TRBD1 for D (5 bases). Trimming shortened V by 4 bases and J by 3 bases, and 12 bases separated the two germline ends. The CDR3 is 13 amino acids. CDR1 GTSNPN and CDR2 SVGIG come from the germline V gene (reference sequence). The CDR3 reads CAWTTGVDYGYTF. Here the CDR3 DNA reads TGTGCCTGGACCACGGGGGTAGACTATGGCTACACCTTC.

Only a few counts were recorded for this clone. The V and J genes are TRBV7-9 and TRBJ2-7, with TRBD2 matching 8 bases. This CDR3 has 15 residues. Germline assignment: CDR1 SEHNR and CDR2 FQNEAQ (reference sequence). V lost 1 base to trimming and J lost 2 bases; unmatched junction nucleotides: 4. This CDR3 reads CASSLGWTSPYEQYF. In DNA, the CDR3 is TGTGCCAGCAGCTTAGGGTGGACTAGCCCCTACGAGCAGTACTTC.

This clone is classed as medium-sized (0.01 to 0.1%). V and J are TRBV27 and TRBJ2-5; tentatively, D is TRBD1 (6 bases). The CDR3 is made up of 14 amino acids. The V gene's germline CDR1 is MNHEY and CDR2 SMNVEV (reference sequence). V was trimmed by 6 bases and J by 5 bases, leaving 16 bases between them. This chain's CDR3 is CASRDTGLAETQYF. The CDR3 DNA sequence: TGTGCCAGCAGGGATACAGGGCTGGCGGAGACCCAGTACTTC.

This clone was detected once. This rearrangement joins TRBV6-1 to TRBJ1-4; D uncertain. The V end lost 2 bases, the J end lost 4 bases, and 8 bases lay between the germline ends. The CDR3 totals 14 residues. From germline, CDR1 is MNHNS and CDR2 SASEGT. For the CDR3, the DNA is TGTGCCAGCAGTGAATCCGGATTTAATGAAAAACTGTTTTTT. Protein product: CASSESGFNEKLFF.

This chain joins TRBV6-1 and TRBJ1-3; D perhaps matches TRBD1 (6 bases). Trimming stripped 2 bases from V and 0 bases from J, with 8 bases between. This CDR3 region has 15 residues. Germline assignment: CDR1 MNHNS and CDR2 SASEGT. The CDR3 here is CASSEYRASGNTIYF. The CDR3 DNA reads TGTGCCAGCAGTGAATACAGGGCCTCTGGAAACACCATATATTTT.

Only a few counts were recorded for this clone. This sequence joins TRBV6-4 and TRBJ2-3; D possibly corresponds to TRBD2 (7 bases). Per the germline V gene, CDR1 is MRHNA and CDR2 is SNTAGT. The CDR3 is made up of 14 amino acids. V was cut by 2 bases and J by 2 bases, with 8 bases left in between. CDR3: CASSDGGATDTQYF. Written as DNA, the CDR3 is TGTGCCAGCAGTGACGGGGGGGCCACAGATACGCAGTATTTT.